The 29 T cell receptor beta chains below come from one sample, sequenced in a study of blood T cell repertoires in COVID-19. TCRdb's table, derived via immunoSEQ multiplex PCR, lists solely in-frame clones and lacks some. In the table there are about 370,000 clones, more than 80% of which are singletons. The sequenced material came from peripheral blood. These receptors originate from a young woman with COVID-19, enrolled during active disease.

V is TRBV11-2 and J is TRBJ2-5; D may be TRBD2 (6 bases). V shed 3 bases and J shed 5 bases, with 16 bases lying between them. The CDR3 runs to 15 residues. From germline, CDR1 is SGHAT and CDR2 FQNNGV. The CDR3 region has the DNA TGTGCCAGCAGCTTGGAGGGATTAAGTCCCGAGACCCAGTACTTC. Translating gives CASSLEGLSPETQYF.

The chain uses TRBV13 and TRBJ1-3, with 7 positions matching TRBD1. CDR3 size: 16 residues. Germline assignment: CDR1 PRHDT and CDR2 FYEKMQ (reference sequence). Trimming took 5 bases from V and 0 from J; bases not matched to a gene: 7. The CDR3 sequence: CASSEGQTSSGNTIYF. CDR3 nucleotide sequence: TGTGCCAGCAGCGAGGGACAGACCAGCTCTGGAAACACCATATATTTT. The full variable domain, with the rest looked up from reference TRBV13 and TRBJ1-3, is AAGVIQSPRHLIKEKRETATLKCYPIPRHDTVYWYQQGPGQDPQFLISFYEKMQSDKGSIPDRFSAQQFSDYHSELNMSSLELGDSALYFCASSEGQTSSGNTIYFGEGSWLTVV.

The chain employs TRBV3-1 (or the pseudogene TRBV3-2) and TRBJ2-1; 8 bases agree with TRBD2. The CDR3 totals 16 residues. Germline V gives CDR1 LGHDT, CDR2 YNNKEL (reference sequence). The J segment lost 9 bases and the V segment lost 4 bases, leaving 14 bases of the junction unmatched. The CDR3 spells CASSPPGTRGWGEQFF. The CDR3 bases are TGTGCCAGCAGCCCCCCGGGGACTAGGGGGTGGGGTGAGCAGTTCTTC.

The chain links TRBV11-2 to TRBJ2-7; TRBD1 matches at 12 bases. This CDR3 contains 14 residues. Germline V gene sequence: CDR1 SGHAT, CDR2 FQNNGV. J gave up 4 bases and V 5 bases, and 3 bases lay outside the gene matches. The CDR3 DNA sequence: TGTGCCAGCAGCCCGGGACAGGGGGCGTACGAGCAGTACTTC. Translating it yields CASSPGQGAYEQYF.

J is TRBJ2-5 and V is TRBV24-1, with 10 positions matching TRBD2. CDR3 size: 15 residues. J gave up 7 bases and V 3 bases, and 7 bases lay outside the gene matches. Looked up from germline, CDR1 is KGHDR and CDR2 is SFDVKD. CDR3 loop: CATSDASGGGGTQYF. CDR3 bases: TGTGCCACCAGTGATGCTAGCGGGGGCGGGGGGACCCAGTACTTC.

The chain combines TRBV12-5 with TRBJ2-5, with TRBD2 as a possible D gene (7 bases). Trimming stripped 6 bases from V and 4 bases from J, with 21 bases between. The CDR3 totals 16 residues. Germline CDR1 and CDR2: LGHNT and FRNRAP. The CDR3 region has the DNA TGTGCTAGTGGGGGAGGCGGGGGCGCAAATCGAGAGACCCAGTACTTC. As protein: CASGGGGGANRETQYF.

This chain uses TRBV6-2 or TRBV6-3 with TRBJ2-7; TRBD2 is a possible D gene (7 bases). With 6 bases removed from V and 2 bases from J, the gap between germline ends came to 17 bases. Germline CDR1 reads MNHEY; CDR2 reads SVGEGT. The CDR3 runs to 15 residues. The CDR3 loop reads CASSPRGAGAYEQYV. In nucleotides, the CDR3 is TGTGCCAGCAGCCCCCGGGGGGCGGGAGCCTACGAGCAGTACGTC.

CDR3 protein: CASSNPGVGLGEQYV. In nucleotides, the CDR3 is TGTGCCAGTAGCAATCCCGGGGTGGGTCTCGGGGAGCAGTACGTC. V and J are TRBV19 and TRBJ2-7; D is possibly TRBD2 (5 bases). Germline assignment: CDR1 LNHDA and CDR2 SQIVND (reference sequence). The CDR3 loop spans 15 amino acids. Deletions cut 6 bases from V and 7 bases from J, with 22 bases between.

This rearrangement joins TRBV7-2 to TRBJ1-3; the D gene is possibly TRBD1 (6 bases). The germline CDR1 and CDR2 sequences are SGHTA and FQGNSA. Trimming cost V 3 bases and J 2 bases, with 11 bases left between them. The CDR3 runs 15 residues. The CDR3 is CASSLDRTPGNTIYF. CDR3 DNA: TGTGCCAGCAGCTTGGACAGAACGCCTGGAAACACCATATATTTT.

As DNA, the CDR3 is TGCGCCAGCAGCCCACGGGAAAGCGGTACTGGGGAGCAGTACTTC. This gives the protein CASSPRESGTGEQYF. This chain links TRBV5-1 with TRBJ2-7; D might be TRBD2 (5 bases). With 4 bases removed from V and 7 bases from J, the gap between germline ends came to 21 bases. The CDR3 has 15 residues. The germline V gene encodes CDR1 SGHRS and CDR2 YFSETQ.

This chain uses TRBV18 with TRBJ1-1; the D is unclear. The CDR3 runs to 15 residues. Trimming took 0 bases from V and 4 from J, leaving 12 bases between them. From germline, CDR1 is KGHSH and CDR2 LQKENI. CDR3 region: CASSPPSGDGTEAFF. DNA for the CDR3: TGTGCCAGCTCACCACCGAGCGGGGATGGCACTGAAGCTTTCTTT.

This chain uses TRBV3-1 (or the pseudogene TRBV3-2) with TRBJ2-1; 7 nucleotides align to TRBD2. This CDR3 region has 19 residues. V was clipped by 1 base and J by 4 bases; unmatched bases: 16. CDR1 is LGHDT and CDR2 is YNNKEL in the germline V gene (reference sequence). The CDR3, as DNA: TGTGCCAGCAGCCAAGGAAAACTCTCAAGACTAGCAGAGTACAATGAGCAGTTCTTC. Protein product: CASSQGKLSRLAEYNEQFF.

This chain joins TRBV28 and TRBJ2-7; the match to TRBD2 covers 12 bases. This CDR3 region has 16 residues. The trim removed 4 bases at V and 6 bases at J, leaving 10 bases unmatched. Germline-derived CDR1 and CDR2 are MDHEN and SYDVKM. This chain's CDR3 is CASSSLTSGGQLEQYF. The CDR3 DNA reads TGTGCCAGCAGTTCCCTCACTAGCGGGGGGCAACTCGAGCAGTACTTC.

This clone is a singleton in its sample. The rearrangement links TRBV5-6 to TRBJ2-2; TRBD2 agrees at 12 bases. The CDR3 loop spans 19 amino acids. The germline V gene encodes CDR1 SGHDT and CDR2 YYEEEE. With V trimmed by 1 base and J by 4 bases, 11 bases remained unmatched. CDR3 nucleotides: TGTGCCAGCAGCTTGAGAGCTAGCGGGGGGGCCGTAGGCACCGGGGAGCTGTTTTTT. Translated, it gives CASSLRASGGAVGTGELFF. Full variable domain (outside the CDR3, taken from reference TRBV5-6 and TRBJ2-2): DAGVTQSPTHLIKTRGQQVTLRCSPKSGHDTVSWYQQALGQGPQFIFQYYEEEERQRGNFPDRFSGHQFPNYSSELNVNALLLGDSALYLCASSLRASGGAVGTGELFFGEGSRLTVL.

The chain couples TRBV6-2 or TRBV6-3 to TRBJ1-2; 8 bases agree with TRBD1. This CDR3 comprises 14 residues. V shed 0 bases, J shed 7 bases, and the junction held 4 bases outside the gene matches. Per the germline V gene, CDR1 is MNHEY and CDR2 is SVGEGT. CDR3 nucleotides: TGTGCCAGCAGTTACTCTCGGACAGGGAGTGGCTACACCTTC. Its protein product is CASSYSRTGSGYTF.

This chain uses TRBV11-3 with TRBJ1-1; possibly TRBD1 for D (5 bases). Germline V gene data show CDR1 as SGHNT and CDR2 as YENEEA. The CDR3 spans 15 residues. Deletions cut 2 bases from V and 7 bases from J, with 17 bases between. The CDR3 here is CASSLLDSQYSEAFF. The CDR3 DNA follows: TGTGCCAGCAGCTTACTCGACAGCCAGTACAGTGAAGCTTTCTTT. The full variable domain, its missing parts supplied by reference TRBV11-3 and TRBJ1-1, is EAGVVQSPRYKIIEKKQPVAFWCNPISGHNTLYWYLQNLGQGPELLIRYENEEAVDDSQLPKDRFSAERLKGVDSTLKIQPAELGDSAVYLCASSLLDSQYSEAFFGQGTRLTVV.

The rearrangement joins TRBV28 to TRBJ2-7; weak D call: TRBD2 (6 bases). V was cut by 8 bases and J by 2 bases, with 19 bases left in between. This CDR3 is built from 15 residues. Germline V gene data show CDR1 as MDHEN and CDR2 as SYDVKM. The CDR3, as DNA: TGTGCCAGCTCTACCGGGACTTTGGCGACCTACGAGCAGTACGTC. Protein sequence: CASSTGTLATYEQYV.

The V and J genes are TRBV7-9 and TRBJ1-1; weak D call: TRBD1 (6 bases). The V end lost 6 bases, the J end lost 4 bases, and 12 bases lay between the germline ends. CDR1 and CDR2 from the germline V gene are SEHNR and FQNEAQ (reference sequence). The CDR3 length is 13 residues. CDR3 bases: TGTGCCAGCAGGCTATCAGGGGCCACTGAAGCTTTCTTT. This codes for CASRLSGATEAFF.

The rearrangement links TRBV27 to TRBJ2-1; D is perhaps TRBD1 (6 bases). Trimming took off 6 bases at V and 4 bases at J, with 13 bases between the two ends. The CDR3 runs 14 residues. In germline, CDR1 is MNHEY, CDR2 SMNVEV (reference sequence). The CDR3 coding sequence is TGTGCCAGCAGGCTGGGGGCACGATACAATGAGCAGTTCTTC. Protein product: CASRLGARYNEQFF.

V is TRBV6-6 and J is TRBJ2-1; 9 bases line up with TRBD1. Germline CDR1 reads MNHNY; CDR2 reads SVGAGI (reference sequence). The CDR3 runs to 14 residues. V gave up 5 bases and J gave up 9 bases; unmatched junction bases: 8. CDR3 bases: TGTGCCAGCAGTCCCGGACAGGGGAGAGGTGAGCAGTTCTTC. Its translation is CASSPGQGRGEQFF.

The genes are TRBV6-5 and TRBJ1-2, with 8 bases lining up with TRBD1. Germline lookup yields CDR1 MNHEY and CDR2 SVGAGI. J gave up 2 bases and V 6 bases, and 5 bases lay outside the gene matches. CDR3 length: 14 residues. CDR3 in amino acids: CASRFRTGNYGYTF. The DNA for the CDR3 is TGTGCCAGCAGGTTCAGGACAGGGAACTATGGCTACACCTTC.

The gene calls are TRBV28 and TRBJ2-2, with D possibly TRBD1 on 5 matching bases. Germline assignment: CDR1 MDHEN and CDR2 SYDVKM. Trimming stripped 10 bases from V and 5 bases from J, with 20 bases between. There are 15 residues in the CDR3. The CDR3 spells CATNSRTSSTGELFF. The CDR3 DNA reads as TGTGCCACCAACTCTAGGACAAGCTCGACCGGGGAGCTGTTTTTT.

The J gene is TRBJ1-1, the V gene TRBV3-1 (or the pseudogene TRBV3-2); no reliable D call. The V end lost 1 base, the J end lost 4 bases, and 13 bases lay between the germline ends. The germline CDR1 and CDR2 sequences are LGHDT and YNNKEL (reference sequence). The CDR3 contains 15 residues. CDR3 DNA sequence: TGTGCCAGCAGCCAAGTGCTTCGACTGGCCACTGAAGCTTTCTTT. Translating gives CASSQVLRLATEAFF.

The chain is built from TRBV7-9 and TRBJ2-7, with 7 bases that match TRBD1. Germline V CDR1 and CDR2: SEHNR, FQNEAQ (reference sequence). This CDR3 comprises 14 residues. V lost 4 bases and J lost 0; bases outside the gene matches: 3. CDR3 amino acids: CASSSDRSSYEQYV. The CDR3 DNA is TGTGCCAGCAGCTCGGACAGGAGCTCCTACGAGCAGTACGTC.

Only one count was recorded for this clone. V gene TRBV15 combines with J gene TRBJ1-2, with D possibly being TRBD1 (6 bases). The V gene lost 3 bases and the J gene lost 4 bases, with 18 bases spanning the gap. The CDR3 contains 16 residues. Germline CDR1 and CDR2: LNHNV and YYDKDF (reference sequence). CDR3: CATSRDLGGVSYGYTF. The CDR3 coding sequence is TGTGCCACCAGCAGGGATTTAGGGGGGGTTAGCTATGGCTACACCTTC.

This sequence joins TRBV30 and TRBJ1-2; D uncertain. The CDR3 extends over 11 amino acids. V lost 2 bases and J 4 bases, leaving 5 bases between the germline ends. CDR1 and CDR2 from the germline V gene are GTSNPN and SVGIG (reference sequence). This chain's CDR3 is CAWSTGYGYTF. The CDR3 DNA is TGTGCCTGGAGTACCGGCTATGGCTACACCTTC.

The V call is TRBV2, the J call TRBJ2-3; D remains ambiguous. Germline-derived CDR1 and CDR2 are SNHLY and FYNNEI. V lost 9 bases, J lost 3 bases, and 13 bases lay in between. This CDR3 spans 13 amino acids. CDR3 DNA sequence: TGTGCCAGGAGCTTAATGCGGACAGATACGCAGTATTTT. Translation: CARSLMRTDTQYF.

The rearrangement links TRBV25-1 to TRBJ2-2; possibly TRBD2 for D (6 bases). From germline, CDR1 is MGHDK and CDR2 SYGVNS. This CDR3 is 16 amino acids long. The V end was cut by 6 bases, the J end by 2 bases, with 16 bases between. CDR3 sequence (DNA): TGTGCCAGCAGCCATAGCTGGGAGGTAAACACCGGGGAGCTGTTTTTT. It specifies CASSHSWEVNTGELFF.

This clone was recorded only once. The chain couples TRBV30 to TRBJ2-5; tentative D call: TRBD2 (6 bases). V was pared by 7 bases and J by 5 bases, with 17 bases between. The CDR3 extends over 13 amino acids. Germline assignment: CDR1 GTSNPN and CDR2 SVGIG (reference sequence). The CDR3 loop reads CASQHLGRETQYF. CDR3 sequence (DNA): TGTGCCTCACAGCACTTGGGGAGGGAGACCCAGTACTTC.